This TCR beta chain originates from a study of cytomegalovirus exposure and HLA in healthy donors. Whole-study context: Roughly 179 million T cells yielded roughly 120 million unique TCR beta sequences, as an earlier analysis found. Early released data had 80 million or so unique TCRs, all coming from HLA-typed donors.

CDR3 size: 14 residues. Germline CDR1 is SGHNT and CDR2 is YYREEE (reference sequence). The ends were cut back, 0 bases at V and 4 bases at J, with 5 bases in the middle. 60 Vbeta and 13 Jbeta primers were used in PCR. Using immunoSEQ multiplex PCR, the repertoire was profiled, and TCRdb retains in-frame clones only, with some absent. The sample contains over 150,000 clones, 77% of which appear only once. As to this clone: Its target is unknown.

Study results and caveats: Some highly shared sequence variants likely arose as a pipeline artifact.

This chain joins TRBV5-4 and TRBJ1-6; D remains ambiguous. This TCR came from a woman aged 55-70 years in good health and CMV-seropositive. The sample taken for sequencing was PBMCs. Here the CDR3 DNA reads TGTGCCAGCAGCTTGGGCCGGTATAATTCACCCCTCCACTTT. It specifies CASSLGRYNSPLHF.